This entry concerns a single TCR beta chain. Its specificity is not known. PCR used 60 Vbeta primers and 13 Jbeta primers. Assay used: immunoSEQ multiplex PCR; TCRdb lists only in-frame clones, some missing. Here the sample spans 110,000 to 150,000 clones, around 80% being singletons. This entry belongs to a study of cytomegalovirus exposure and HLA in healthy donors. Study findings and constraints: Later analysis demonstrated an association between a missense DCLRE1C variant and TCR beta V- and J-gene trimming.

The sequence was collected from a man in his forties in good health and CMV-seropositive. Sequenced: PBMCs.

The chain's CDR3 is CASSQDYQGQFF. Here the CDR3 DNA reads TGCGCCAGCAGCCAAGATTACCAGGGGCAGTTCTTC. The chain combines TRBV4-3 with TRBJ2-1; a weak D match, TRBD1 (5 bases). CDR1 is LGHNA and CDR2 is YSLEER in the germline V gene. This CDR3 comprises 12 residues. V was trimmed by 0 bases and J by 12 bases, leaving 9 bases between them.